The source of this TCR beta chain is a study of blood T cell repertoires in COVID-19. Study-wide context: Collection of acute and convalescent COVID-19 samples took place in the United States, Italy and Spain.

Some clones are missing from TCRdb's copy, which holds only in-frame ones; the method was immunoSEQ multiplex PCR. The table has about 92,000 clones, approximately 91% seen once. Per the germline V gene, CDR1 is SNHLY and CDR2 is FYNNEI. The CDR3 covers 15 residues. Trimming pared 6 bases from V and 9 bases from J, leaving 18 bases between. Sequencing was done on a sample of peripheral blood. This sequence was found in a human donor with active COVID-19. The donor label of this sample is uncertain. The gene calls are TRBV2 and TRBJ1-6, with D hard to call. The CDR3 spells CASSVSFETSSPLHF. The CDR3 coding sequence is TGTGCCAGCAGCGTTTCGTTTGAGACAAGTTCACCCCTCCACTTT.